Below, 23 T cell receptor beta chains from the same sample are listed, as sequenced in a study of cytomegalovirus exposure and HLA in healthy donors. Clones were sequenced by immunoSEQ multiplex PCR, and TCRdb holds only the in-frame ones, with some missing. The sample lists roughly 67,000 clones; roughly nine tenths were seen once. The sequencing input was PBMCs. The origin of the receptors is a man younger than 35 in good health and CMV-seronegative.

The chain joins TRBV28 to TRBJ1-1, with a tentative D call TRBD1 (5 bases). This CDR3 has 16 amino acids. Looked up from germline, CDR1 is MDHEN and CDR2 is SYDVKM. The V end was cut by 5 bases, the J end by 0 bases, with 16 bases between. The CDR3 nucleotides are TGTGCCAGCAGTCCCCGCCTCAGGGTTATGAACACTGAAGCTTTCTTT. Its protein product is CASSPRLRVMNTEAFF.

The CDR3 nucleotides read TGTGCCTGGAGTGTTGGCTCAGGGGGCTACACCTTC. Encoded protein: CAWSVGSGGYTF. The chain joins TRBV30 to TRBJ1-2, with D perhaps matching TRBD1 (5 bases). Germline-derived CDR1 and CDR2 are GTSNPN and SVGIG (reference sequence). The CDR3 extends over 12 amino acids. Trimming cost V 0 bases and J 8 bases, with 10 bases left between them. The full variable domain, with the rest looked up from reference TRBV30 and TRBJ1-2, is SQTIHQWPATLVQPVGSPLSLECTVEGTSNPNLYWYRQAAGRGLQLLFYSVGIGQISSEVPQNLSASRPQDRQFILSSKKLLLSDSGFYLCAWSVGSGGYTFGSGTRLTVV.

J is TRBJ2-7 and V is TRBV27, with D perhaps TRBD1 (5 bases). Deletions cut 6 bases from V and 0 bases from J, with 9 bases between. Germline V gene lookup returns CDR1 MNHEY and CDR2 SMNVEV (reference sequence). This CDR3 contains 13 residues. Here the CDR3 reads CASRTEPSYEQYF. For the CDR3, the DNA is TGTGCCAGCAGGACAGAGCCCTCCTACGAGCAGTACTTC.

This sequence joins TRBV6-5 and TRBJ1-2, with 8 bases fitting TRBD1. Germline CDR1 is MNHEY and CDR2 is SVGAGI. The V and J ends lost 2 bases and 7 bases, in that order; junction bases with no gene match: 9. The CDR3 extends over 15 amino acids. The CDR3 loop reads CASSYASQGAGGYTF. The DNA for the CDR3 is TGTGCCAGCAGTTACGCTTCTCAGGGGGCGGGTGGCTACACCTTC.

This sequence joins TRBV28 and TRBJ2-1; 12 bases match TRBD2. Germline-derived CDR1 and CDR2 are MDHEN and SYDVKM. V gave up 2 bases and J gave up 4 bases; unmatched junction bases: 6. The CDR3 runs to 17 residues. CDR3 DNA sequence: TGTGCCAGCAGTTTAAGGGGACTAGCGGGTCCTTACAATGAGCAGTTCTTC. Amino acid sequence: CASSLRGLAGPYNEQFF. The whole variable domain, remainder taken from reference TRBV28 and TRBJ2-1, is DVKVTQSSRYLVKRTGEKVFLECVQDMDHENMFWYRQDPGLGLRLIYFSYDVKMKEKGDIPEGYSVSREKKERFSLILESASTNQTSMYLCASSLRGLAGPYNEQFFGPGTRLTVL.

This clone was recorded once. The chain employs TRBV7-2 and TRBJ2-7; TRBD1 aligns across 9 bases. Trimming removed 4 bases from V and 5 bases from J; junction bases left unmatched: 6. Germline V lookup: CDR1 SGHTA, CDR2 FQGNSA. The CDR3 runs to 14 residues. The CDR3 loop reads CASSSGQGRDEQYF. The CDR3 nucleotides are TGTGCCAGCAGCTCCGGACAGGGGCGGGACGAGCAGTACTTC.

The J gene is TRBJ2-7, the V gene TRBV28; TRBD2 matches at 7 bases. Germline trimming cut 5 bases from V and 4 bases from J; bases unmatched to any gene: 5. The CDR3 runs 13 residues. Germline V lookup: CDR1 MDHEN, CDR2 SYDVKM. The CDR3 sequence is CASSGGGRYEQYF. DNA of the CDR3: TGTGCCAGCAGTGGGGGGGGTAGGTACGAGCAGTACTTC.

The J gene is TRBJ1-3, the V gene TRBV7-3, with unresolved D. CDR1 and CDR2 from the germline V gene are SGHTA and FQGTGA. Between the trimmed V and J ends, which lost 2 bases and 1 base, there was a span of 9 bases. The CDR3 length is 15 residues. The CDR3 nucleotides read TGTGCCAGCAGCTTACGAGGGAGTTCTGGAAACACCATATATTTT. Its translation: CASSLRGSSGNTIYF.

J is TRBJ2-5 and V is TRBV19; TRBD1 might be the D (6 bases). CDR3 size: 15 residues. CDR1 and CDR2 from the germline V gene are LNHDA and SQIVND (reference sequence). V was clipped by 5 bases and J by 4 bases, with 17 bases between them. This chain's CDR3 is CASSLTRDIGETQYF. CDR3 in DNA: TGTGCCAGTAGTCTGACCCGGGACATCGGAGAGACCCAGTACTTC.

The V call is TRBV19, the J call TRBJ2-1; D gene unclear. Trimming shortened V by 7 bases and J by 3 bases, and 19 bases separated the two germline ends. The CDR3 runs 16 residues. Germline V gene sequence: CDR1 LNHDA, CDR2 SQIVND (reference sequence). The CDR3 loop is CASTDPPRQRYNEQFF. CDR3 coding DNA: TGTGCCAGTACCGATCCCCCCCGCCAGCGCTACAATGAGCAGTTCTTC.

The rearrangement joins TRBV7-9 to TRBJ1-1, with D uncertain. Trimming shortened V by 0 bases and J by 8 bases, and 13 bases separated the two germline ends. The V gene's germline CDR1 is SEHNR and CDR2 FQNEAQ (reference sequence). The CDR3 extends over 14 amino acids. The CDR3: CASSLAPFDLEAFF. For the CDR3, the DNA is TGTGCCAGCAGCTTAGCGCCTTTTGACTTGGAAGCTTTCTTT. The variable domain in full, completed from reference TRBV7-9 and TRBJ1-1, reads DTGVSQNPRHKITKRGQNVTFRCDPISEHNRLYWYRQTLGQGPEFLTYFQNEAQLEKSRLLSDRFSAERPKGSFSTLEIQRTEQGDSAMYLCASSLAPFDLEAFFGQGTRLTVV.

This clone came up a few times. The chain recombines TRBV2 with TRBJ2-1; D possibly corresponds to TRBD2 (6 bases). Deletions cut 5 bases from V and 0 bases from J, with 8 bases between. The CDR3 extends over 14 amino acids. CDR1 and CDR2 (germline): SNHLY, FYNNEI. CDR3 protein: CASSTSRSYNEQFF. CDR3 nucleotide sequence: TGTGCCAGCAGTACTAGCCGCTCCTACAATGAGCAGTTCTTC. The full variable domain, in which reference TRBV2 and TRBJ2-1 provide the parts outside the CDR3, is EPEVTQTPSHQVTQMGQEVILRCVPISNHLYFYWYRQILGQKVEFLVSFYNNEISEKSEIFDDQFSVERPDGSNFTLKIRSTKLEDSAMYFCASSTSRSYNEQFFGPGTRLTVL.

This clone occurred once. This chain uses TRBV19 with TRBJ2-5; tentative D call: TRBD1 (5 bases). V gave up 3 bases and J gave up 4 bases, with 9 bases separating them. The CDR3 extends over 13 amino acids. Per germline, CDR1 LNHDA and CDR2 SQIVND (reference sequence). CDR3 coding DNA: TGTGCCAGTAGTATTCAGGGTAGAGAGACCCAGTACTTC. The encoded protein is CASSIQGRETQYF.

This clone was picked up a small number of times. This CDR3 reads CASSLDRGRGEQYF. CDR3 nucleotide sequence: TGTGCCAGCAGCCTTGACAGGGGGCGGGGGGAGCAGTACTTC. The V call is TRBV27, the J call TRBJ2-7; 10 positions match TRBD1. CDR3 size: 14 residues. The V gene's germline CDR1 is MNHEY and CDR2 SMNVEV (reference sequence). Germline trimming cut 6 bases from V and 7 bases from J; bases unmatched to any gene: 9.

This chain joins TRBV6-6 and TRBJ1-5, with 8 bases aligning to TRBD1. The V gene's germline CDR1 is MNHNY and CDR2 SVGAGI (reference sequence). Germline trimming cut 7 bases from V and 4 bases from J; bases unmatched to any gene: 9. This CDR3 comprises 15 residues. The CDR3 sequence: CASKSQGVWNQPQHF. DNA of the CDR3: TGTGCCAGCAAATCACAGGGGGTCTGGAATCAGCCCCAGCATTTT.

The chain recombines TRBV19 with TRBJ1-2; D possibly corresponds to TRBD1 (6 bases). Trimming pared 3 bases from V and 3 bases from J, leaving 14 bases between. Germline CDR1 reads LNHDA; CDR2 reads SQIVND (reference sequence). The CDR3 consists of 15 residues. CDR3 coding DNA: TGTGCCAGTAGTATTAGTGGGGGCTTGGACTATGGCTACACCTTC. Amino acids: CASSISGGLDYGYTF.

The V and J genes are TRBV10-3 and TRBJ2-2; the match to TRBD1 covers 10 bases. V was pared by 4 bases and J by 0 bases, with 2 bases of the junction left unmatched. This CDR3 contains 16 residues. Germline V CDR1 and CDR2: ENHRY, SYGVKD. CDR3: CAISGGTGANTGELFF. DNA of the CDR3: TGTGCCATCAGTGGCGGGACAGGGGCGAACACCGGGGAGCTGTTTTTT.

The chain recombines TRBV9 with TRBJ2-1, with no clear D. This CDR3 comprises 14 residues. V was trimmed by 0 bases and J by 4 bases, leaving 8 bases between them. CDR1 and CDR2 (germline): SGDLS, YYNGEE. The CDR3 loop is CASSVASGYNEQFF. The CDR3 coding sequence is TGTGCCAGCAGCGTAGCGTCAGGATACAATGAGCAGTTCTTC.

This chain uses TRBV28 with TRBJ2-2; 9 nucleotides line up with TRBD1. There are 14 residues in the CDR3. The germline CDR1 and CDR2 sequences are MDHEN and SYDVKM. V was pared by 6 bases and J by 4 bases, with 3 bases of the junction left unmatched. CDR3 region: CASRYRGLTGELFF. DNA for the CDR3: TGTGCCAGCAGGTACAGGGGGCTCACCGGGGAGCTGTTTTTT.

The rearrangement links TRBV28 to TRBJ2-2, with D possibly being TRBD1 (6 bases). CDR1 and CDR2 from the germline V gene are MDHEN and SYDVKM. The CDR3 has 16 amino acids. V lost 3 bases, J lost 1 base, and 12 bases lay in between. CDR3 sequence (DNA): TGTGCCAGCAGTTTGGGTCTGGACAGGAACACCGGGGAGCTGTTTTTT. Amino acids: CASSLGLDRNTGELFF.

In nucleotides, the CDR3 is TGTGCCAGCACCGAGTGGGGGGGCACTGAAGCTTTCTTT. Amino acid sequence: CASTEWGGTEAFF. The chain uses TRBV6-5 and TRBJ1-1; TRBD1 is a possible D gene (5 bases). Germline CDR1 MNHEY, CDR2 SVGAGI. The V end was cut by 7 bases, the J end by 4 bases, with 13 bases between. The CDR3 has 13 amino acids.

V gene TRBV19 combines with J gene TRBJ2-1, with D tentatively TRBD2 (6 bases). Trimming removed 1 base from V and 7 bases from J, with 17 bases in between. This CDR3 region has 16 residues. Germline V lookup: CDR1 LNHDA, CDR2 SQIVND (reference sequence). CDR3 protein: CASSIVGWRVGNEQFF. CDR3 sequence (DNA): TGTGCCAGTAGTATAGTGGGGTGGAGGGTCGGGAATGAGCAGTTCTTC.

This chain connects TRBV7-2 to TRBJ2-1; TRBD2 matches at 12 bases. The CDR3 sequence is 15 residues long. The J segment lost 6 bases and the V segment lost 4 bases, leaving 4 bases of the junction unmatched. Looked up from germline, CDR1 is SGHTA and CDR2 is FQGNSA. Here the CDR3 DNA reads TGTGCCAGCAGCTCGGGACTAGCGGGCAGCAATGAGCAGTTCTTC. Translating it yields CASSSGLAGSNEQFF.